This paragraph covers one T cell receptor (beta chain) sequence. Here immunoSEQ multiplex PCR was the method, and the copy in TCRdb shows in-frame clones only, minus some. This sample has under 6,000 clones, with about 78% found just once. These data are taken from a study of sequential checkpoint blockade in melanoma. Overall study: Maintenance nivolumab came after either treatment sequence.

Stated treatment: randomized to nivolumab then ipilimumab (arm A) or the reverse (arm B). From thawed PBMCs, live CD3+CD8+ cells negative for CD19 and CD56 were sorted. CDR1 is LNHNV and CDR2 is YYDKDF in the germline V gene (reference sequence). With V trimmed by 0 bases and J by 9 bases, 11 bases remained unmatched. The CDR3 is 16 amino acids. This sample comprised CD8+ T cells sorted from blood (inferred from file names), obtained from a patient given nivolumab and ipilimumab in sequence. The TCR sequence derives from a human donor with melanoma. The chain links TRBV15 to TRBJ2-7, with 10 bases lining up with TRBD1. CDR3 residues: CATSRDPLDRGTWQYF. The DNA of the CDR3 is TGTGCCACCAGCAGAGATCCCCTGGACAGGGGGACTTGGCAGTACTTC.